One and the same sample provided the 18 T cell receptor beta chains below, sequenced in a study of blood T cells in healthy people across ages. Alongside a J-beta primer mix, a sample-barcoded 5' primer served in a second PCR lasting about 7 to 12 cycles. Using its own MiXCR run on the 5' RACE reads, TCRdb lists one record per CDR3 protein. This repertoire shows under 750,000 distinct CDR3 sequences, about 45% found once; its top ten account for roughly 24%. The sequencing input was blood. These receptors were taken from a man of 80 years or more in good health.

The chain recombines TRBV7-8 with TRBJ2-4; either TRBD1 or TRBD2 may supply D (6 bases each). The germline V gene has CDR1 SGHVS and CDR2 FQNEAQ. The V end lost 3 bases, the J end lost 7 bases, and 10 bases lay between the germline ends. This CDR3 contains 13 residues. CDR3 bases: TGTGCCAGCAGCTTCGGAGGGGGGAACATTCAGTACTTC. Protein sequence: CASSFGGGNIQYF.

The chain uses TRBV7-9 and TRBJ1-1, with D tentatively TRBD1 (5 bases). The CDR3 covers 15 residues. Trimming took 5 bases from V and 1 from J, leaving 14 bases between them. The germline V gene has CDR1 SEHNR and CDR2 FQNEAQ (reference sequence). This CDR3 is CASSPWERGNTEAFF. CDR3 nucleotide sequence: TGTGCCAGCAGCCCCTGGGAAAGGGGGAACACTGAAGCTTTCTTT.

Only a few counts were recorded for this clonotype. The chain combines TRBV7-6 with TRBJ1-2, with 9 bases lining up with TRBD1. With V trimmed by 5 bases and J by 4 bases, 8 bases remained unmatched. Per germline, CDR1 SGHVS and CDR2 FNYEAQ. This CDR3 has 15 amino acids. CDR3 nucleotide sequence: TGTGCCAGCAGCCCCACAGGGGGCCCTGGCTATGGCTACACCTTC. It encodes CASSPTGGPGYGYTF.

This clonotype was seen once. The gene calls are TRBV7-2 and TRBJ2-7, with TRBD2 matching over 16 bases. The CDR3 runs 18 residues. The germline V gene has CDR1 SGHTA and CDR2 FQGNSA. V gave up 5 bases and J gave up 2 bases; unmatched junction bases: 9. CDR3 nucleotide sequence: TGTGCCAGCAGCGGAGCCGGGACTAGCGGGAGGGCCACCTACGAGCAGTACTTC. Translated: CASSGAGTSGRATYEQYF.

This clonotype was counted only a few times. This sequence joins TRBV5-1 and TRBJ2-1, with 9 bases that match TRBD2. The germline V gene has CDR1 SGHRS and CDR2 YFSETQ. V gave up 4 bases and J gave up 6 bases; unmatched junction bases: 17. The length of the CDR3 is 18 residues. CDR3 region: CASSASPGLAPRGNEQFF. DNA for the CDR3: TGCGCCAGCAGCGCGTCCCCGGGACTAGCTCCCCGGGGCAATGAGCAGTTCTTC.

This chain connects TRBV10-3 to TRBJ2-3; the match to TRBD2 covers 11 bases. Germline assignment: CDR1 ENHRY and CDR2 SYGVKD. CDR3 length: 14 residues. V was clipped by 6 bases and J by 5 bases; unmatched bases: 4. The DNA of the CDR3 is TGTGCCATCAGCCCTAGCGGGGGGAGAGATACGCAGTATTTT. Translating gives CAISPSGGRDTQYF.

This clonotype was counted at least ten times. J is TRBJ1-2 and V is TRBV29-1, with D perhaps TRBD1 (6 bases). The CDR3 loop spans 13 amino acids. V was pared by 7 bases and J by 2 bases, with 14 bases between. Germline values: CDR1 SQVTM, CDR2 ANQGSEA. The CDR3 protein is CSGFTGRNYGYTF. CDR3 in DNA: TGCAGCGGCTTCACAGGGAGGAACTATGGCTACACCTTC.

The DNA of the CDR3 is TGCGCCAGCAGCGGGGGGTCGCGGCAGGAGCCCAAACAGGGGGCCTACAATGAGCAGTTCTTC. Translating gives CASSGGSRQEPKQGAYNEQFF. V and J are TRBV5-1 and TRBJ2-1, with 8 bases aligning to TRBD1. Per germline, CDR1 SGHRS and CDR2 YFSETQ. This CDR3 is 21 amino acids long. The V gene end was trimmed by 4 bases and the J gene end by 2 bases; junction bases not matched to a gene: 23.

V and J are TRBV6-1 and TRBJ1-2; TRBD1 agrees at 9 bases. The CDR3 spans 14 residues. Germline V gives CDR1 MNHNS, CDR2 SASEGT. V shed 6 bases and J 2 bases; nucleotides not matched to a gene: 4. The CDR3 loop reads CASRETGGNYGYTF. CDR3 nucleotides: TGTGCCAGCAGGGAGACAGGGGGAAACTATGGCTACACCTTC.

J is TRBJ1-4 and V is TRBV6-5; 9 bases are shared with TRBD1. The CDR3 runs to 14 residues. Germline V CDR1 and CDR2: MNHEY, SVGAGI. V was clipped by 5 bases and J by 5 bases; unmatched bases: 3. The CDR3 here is CASSGTGWNEKLFF. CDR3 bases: TGTGCCAGCAGTGGGACAGGGTGGAATGAAAAACTGTTTTTT.

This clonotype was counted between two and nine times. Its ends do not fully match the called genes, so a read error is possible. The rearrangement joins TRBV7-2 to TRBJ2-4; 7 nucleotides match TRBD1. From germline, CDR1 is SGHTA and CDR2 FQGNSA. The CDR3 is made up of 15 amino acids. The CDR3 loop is CASSQTTGLGNTQYF. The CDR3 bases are TGTGCCAGCAGCCAGACGACAGGGTTGGGAAACACTCAGTACTTC.

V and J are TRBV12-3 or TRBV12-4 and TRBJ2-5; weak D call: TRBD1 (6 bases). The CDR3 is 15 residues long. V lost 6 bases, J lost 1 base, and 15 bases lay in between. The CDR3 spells CASRFGTSSQETQYF. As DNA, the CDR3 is TGTGCCAGCAGGTTCGGGACAAGCAGCCAAGAGACCCAGTACTTC.

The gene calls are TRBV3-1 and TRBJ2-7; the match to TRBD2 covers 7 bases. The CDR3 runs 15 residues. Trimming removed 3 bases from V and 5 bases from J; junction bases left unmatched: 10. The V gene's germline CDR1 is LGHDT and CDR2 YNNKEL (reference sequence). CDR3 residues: CASSQGRGGTNEQYF. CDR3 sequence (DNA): TGTGCCAGCAGCCAGGGACGCGGGGGTACGAACGAGCAGTACTTC.

The CDR3 DNA reads as TGCGCCAGCAGCCACGACAGGGGGCGTTTGGCTTTCTTT. Translation: CASSHDRGRLAFF. This chain joins TRBV4-3 and TRBJ1-1; 10 nucleotides match TRBD1. Germline V lookup: CDR1 LGHNA, CDR2 YSLEER. With V trimmed by 3 bases and J by 11 bases, 6 bases remained unmatched. CDR3 length: 13 residues.

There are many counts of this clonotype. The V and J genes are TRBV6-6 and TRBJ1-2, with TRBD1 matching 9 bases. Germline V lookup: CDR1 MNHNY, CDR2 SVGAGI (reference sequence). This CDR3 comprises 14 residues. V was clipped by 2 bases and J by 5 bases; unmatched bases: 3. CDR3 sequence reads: CASSYPGTGYGYTF. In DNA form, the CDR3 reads TGTGCCAGCAGTTACCCCGGGACAGGGTATGGCTACACCTTC.

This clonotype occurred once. The CDR3 loop is CSVGQGARGKLFF. CDR3 in DNA: TGCAGCGTTGGGCAGGGGGCAAGGGGAAAACTGTTTTTT. The genes are TRBV29-1 and TRBJ1-4; TRBD1 matches 8 bases. The J segment lost 10 bases and the V segment lost 4 bases, leaving 8 bases of the junction unmatched. The CDR3 consists of 13 residues. From germline, CDR1 is SQVTM and CDR2 ANQGSEA.

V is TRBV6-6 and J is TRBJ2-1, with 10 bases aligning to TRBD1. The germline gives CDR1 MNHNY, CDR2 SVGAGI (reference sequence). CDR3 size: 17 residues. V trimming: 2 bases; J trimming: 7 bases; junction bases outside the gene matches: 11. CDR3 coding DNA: TGTGCCAGCAGTTACGGTCCGGGACAGGGGCCCAATAATGAGCAGTTCTTC. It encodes CASSYGPGQGPNNEQFF.

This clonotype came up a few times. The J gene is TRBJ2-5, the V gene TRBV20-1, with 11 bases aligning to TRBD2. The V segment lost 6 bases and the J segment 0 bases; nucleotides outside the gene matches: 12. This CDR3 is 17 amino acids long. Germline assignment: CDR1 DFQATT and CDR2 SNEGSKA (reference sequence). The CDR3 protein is CSAIIPGLAVYQETQYF. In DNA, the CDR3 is TGCAGTGCCATAATTCCGGGACTAGCGGTGTACCAAGAGACCCAGTACTTC.